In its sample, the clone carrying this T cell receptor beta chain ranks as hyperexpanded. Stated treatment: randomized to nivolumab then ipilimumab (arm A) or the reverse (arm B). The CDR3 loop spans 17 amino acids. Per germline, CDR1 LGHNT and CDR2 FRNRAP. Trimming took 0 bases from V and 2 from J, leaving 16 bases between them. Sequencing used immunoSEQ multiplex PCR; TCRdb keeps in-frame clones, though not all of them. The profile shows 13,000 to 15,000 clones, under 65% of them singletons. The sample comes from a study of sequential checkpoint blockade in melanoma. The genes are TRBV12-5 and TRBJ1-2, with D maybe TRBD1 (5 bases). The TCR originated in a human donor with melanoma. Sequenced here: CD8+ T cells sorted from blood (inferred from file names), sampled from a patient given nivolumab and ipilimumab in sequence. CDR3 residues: CASGLVSWDGLNYGYTF. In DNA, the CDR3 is TGTGCTAGTGGTTTGGTGTCCTGGGACGGACTAAACTATGGCTACACCTTC.